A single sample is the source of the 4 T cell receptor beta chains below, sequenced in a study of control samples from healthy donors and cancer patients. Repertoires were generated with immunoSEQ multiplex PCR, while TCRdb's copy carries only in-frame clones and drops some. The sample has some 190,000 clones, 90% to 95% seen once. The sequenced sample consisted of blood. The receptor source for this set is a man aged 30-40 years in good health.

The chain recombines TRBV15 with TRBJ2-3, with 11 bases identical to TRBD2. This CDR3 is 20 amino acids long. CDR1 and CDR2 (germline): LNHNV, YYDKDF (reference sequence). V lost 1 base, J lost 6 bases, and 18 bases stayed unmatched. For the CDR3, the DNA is TGTGCCACCAGCAGAGGGGGCCCCTACCTAGCGGGGGGCCGGGCCGATACGCAGTATTTT. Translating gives CATSRGGPYLAGGRADTQYF.

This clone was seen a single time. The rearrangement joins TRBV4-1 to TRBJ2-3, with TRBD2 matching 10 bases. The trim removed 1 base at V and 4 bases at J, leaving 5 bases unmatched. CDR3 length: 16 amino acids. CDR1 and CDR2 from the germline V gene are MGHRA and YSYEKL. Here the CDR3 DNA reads TGCGCCAGCAGCCAAGCACTAGCGGGGTTTGCAGATACGCAGTATTTT. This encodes CASSQALAGFADTQYF.

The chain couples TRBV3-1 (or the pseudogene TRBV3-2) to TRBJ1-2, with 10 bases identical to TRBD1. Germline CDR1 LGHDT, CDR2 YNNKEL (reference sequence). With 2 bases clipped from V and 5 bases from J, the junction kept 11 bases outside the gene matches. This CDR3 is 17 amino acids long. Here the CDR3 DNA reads TGTGCCAGCAGCCAAAGTTTGACAGGGGGCGGAATGTATGGCTACACCTTC. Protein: CASSQSLTGGGMYGYTF.

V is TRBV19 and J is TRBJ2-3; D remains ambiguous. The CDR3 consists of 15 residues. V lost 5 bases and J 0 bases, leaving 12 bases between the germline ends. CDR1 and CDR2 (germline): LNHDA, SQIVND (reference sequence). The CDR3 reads CASSLQKFSTDTQYF. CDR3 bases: TGTGCCAGTAGTTTACAGAAGTTTAGCACAGATACGCAGTATTTT.